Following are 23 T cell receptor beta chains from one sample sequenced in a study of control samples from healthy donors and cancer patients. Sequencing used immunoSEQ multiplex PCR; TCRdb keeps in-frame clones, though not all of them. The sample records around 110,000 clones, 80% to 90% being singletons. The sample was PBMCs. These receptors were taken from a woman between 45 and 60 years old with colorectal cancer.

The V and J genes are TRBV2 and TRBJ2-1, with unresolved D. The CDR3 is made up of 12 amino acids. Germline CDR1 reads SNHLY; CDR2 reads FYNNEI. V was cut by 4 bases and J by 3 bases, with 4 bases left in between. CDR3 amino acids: CASSGVYNEQFF. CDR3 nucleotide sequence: TGTGCCAGCAGTGGCGTCTACAATGAGCAGTTCTTC.

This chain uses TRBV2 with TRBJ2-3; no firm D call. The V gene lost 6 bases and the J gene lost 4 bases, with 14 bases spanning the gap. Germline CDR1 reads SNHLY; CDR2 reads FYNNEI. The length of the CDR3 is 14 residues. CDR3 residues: CASSVRLRADTQYF. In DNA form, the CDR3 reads TGTGCCAGCAGCGTCAGGCTCCGGGCAGATACGCAGTATTTT.

The CDR3 bases are TGTGCCAGCAGTGGAGCGGGAGGGGGCGGTGAGACCCAGTACTTC. Protein: CASSGAGGGGETQYF. The V gene is TRBV6-1, the J gene TRBJ2-5; 10 nucleotides line up with TRBD2. The CDR3 spans 15 residues. V was pared by 4 bases and J by 5 bases, with 7 bases of the junction left unmatched. The germline gives CDR1 MNHNS, CDR2 SASEGT.

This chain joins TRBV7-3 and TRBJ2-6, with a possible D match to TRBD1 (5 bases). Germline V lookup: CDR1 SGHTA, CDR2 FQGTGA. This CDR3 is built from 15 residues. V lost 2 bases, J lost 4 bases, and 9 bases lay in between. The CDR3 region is CASSLQGPGANVLTF. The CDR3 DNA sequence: TGTGCCAGCAGCTTACAGGGTCCCGGGGCCAACGTCCTGACTTTC.

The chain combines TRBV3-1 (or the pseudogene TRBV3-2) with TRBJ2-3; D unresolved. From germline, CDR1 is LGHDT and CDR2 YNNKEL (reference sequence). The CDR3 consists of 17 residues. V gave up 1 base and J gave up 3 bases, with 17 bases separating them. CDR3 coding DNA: TGTGCCAGCAGCCAAGGGTTTCGTGCCCGTCCGACAGATACGCAGTATTTT. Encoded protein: CASSQGFRARPTDTQYF.

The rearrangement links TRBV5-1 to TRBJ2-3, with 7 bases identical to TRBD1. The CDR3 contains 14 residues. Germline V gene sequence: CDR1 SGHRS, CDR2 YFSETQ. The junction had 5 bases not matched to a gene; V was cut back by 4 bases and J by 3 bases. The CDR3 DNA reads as TGCGCCAGCAGCAAGGGGGCGCGGACAGATACGCAGTATTTT. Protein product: CASSKGARTDTQYF.

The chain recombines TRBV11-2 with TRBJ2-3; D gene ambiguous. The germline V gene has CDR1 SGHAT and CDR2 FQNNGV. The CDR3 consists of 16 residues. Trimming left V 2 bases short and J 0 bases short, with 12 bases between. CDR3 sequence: CASSLLPVGSTDTQYF. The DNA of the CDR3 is TGTGCCAGCAGCTTATTGCCTGTGGGGAGCACAGATACGCAGTATTTT.

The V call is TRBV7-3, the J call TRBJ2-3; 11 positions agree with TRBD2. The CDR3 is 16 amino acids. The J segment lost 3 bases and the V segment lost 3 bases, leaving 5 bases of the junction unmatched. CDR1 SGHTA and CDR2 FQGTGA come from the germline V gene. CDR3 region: CASSFPTSGKTDTQYF. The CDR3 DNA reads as TGTGCCAGCAGCTTCCCGACTAGCGGGAAGACAGATACGCAGTATTTT.

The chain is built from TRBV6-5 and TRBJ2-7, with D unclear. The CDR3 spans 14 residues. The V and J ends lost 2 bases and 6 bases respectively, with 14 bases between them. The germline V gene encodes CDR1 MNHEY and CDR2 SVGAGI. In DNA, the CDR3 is TGTGCCAGCAGTTACAGTGGCAGGCCCAGCGAGCAGTACTTC. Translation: CASSYSGRPSEQYF.

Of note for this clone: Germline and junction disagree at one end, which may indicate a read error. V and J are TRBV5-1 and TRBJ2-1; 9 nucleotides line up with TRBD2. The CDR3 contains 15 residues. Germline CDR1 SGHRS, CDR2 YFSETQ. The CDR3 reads CVSSYDRRGGHEQFF. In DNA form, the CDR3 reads TGCGTCAGCAGCTATGACCGGCGGGGGGGACATGAGCAGTTCTTC.

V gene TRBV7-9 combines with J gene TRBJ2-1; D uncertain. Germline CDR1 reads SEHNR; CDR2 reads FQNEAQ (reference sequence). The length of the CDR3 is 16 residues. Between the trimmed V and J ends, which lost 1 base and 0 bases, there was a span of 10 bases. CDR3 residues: CASSLGSQSSYNEQFF. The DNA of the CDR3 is TGTGCCAGCAGCTTAGGGTCACAGAGCTCCTACAATGAGCAGTTCTTC.

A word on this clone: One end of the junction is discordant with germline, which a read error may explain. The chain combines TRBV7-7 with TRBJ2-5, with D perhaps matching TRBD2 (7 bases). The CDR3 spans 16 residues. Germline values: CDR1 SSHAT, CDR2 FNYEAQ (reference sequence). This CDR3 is CASSKRAGAGQETQYF. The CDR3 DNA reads TGTGCTAGCAGCAAACGGGCGGGGGCTGGGCAAGAGACCCAGTACTTC.

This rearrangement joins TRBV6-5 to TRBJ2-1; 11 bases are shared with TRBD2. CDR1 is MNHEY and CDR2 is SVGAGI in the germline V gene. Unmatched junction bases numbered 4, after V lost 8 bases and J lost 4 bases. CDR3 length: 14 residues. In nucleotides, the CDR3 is TGTGCCAGCCAGACTAGCGGGGTTTACAATGAGCAGTTCTTC. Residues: CASQTSGVYNEQFF.

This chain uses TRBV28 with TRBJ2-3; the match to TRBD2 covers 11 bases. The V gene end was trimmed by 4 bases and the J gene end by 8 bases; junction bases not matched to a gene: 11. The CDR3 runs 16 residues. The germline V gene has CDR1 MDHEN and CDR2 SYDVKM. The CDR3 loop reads CASSSTSGAFRPTQYF. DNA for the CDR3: TGTGCCAGCAGTTCGACTAGCGGGGCCTTTCGGCCTACGCAGTATTTT.

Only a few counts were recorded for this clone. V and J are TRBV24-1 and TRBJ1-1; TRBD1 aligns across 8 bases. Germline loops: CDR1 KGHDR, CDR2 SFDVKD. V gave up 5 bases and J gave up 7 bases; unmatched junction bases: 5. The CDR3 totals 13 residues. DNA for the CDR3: TGTGCCACCAGTGGGGTACAGGGGGGTGAAGCTTTCTTT. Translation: CATSGVQGGEAFF.

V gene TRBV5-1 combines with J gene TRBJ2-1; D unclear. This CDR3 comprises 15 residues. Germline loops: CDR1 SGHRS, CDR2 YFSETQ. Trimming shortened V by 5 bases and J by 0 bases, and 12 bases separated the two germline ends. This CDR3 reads CASSLRFSSYNEQFF. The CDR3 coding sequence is TGCGCCAGCAGTCTGCGCTTCAGCTCCTACAATGAGCAGTTCTTC.

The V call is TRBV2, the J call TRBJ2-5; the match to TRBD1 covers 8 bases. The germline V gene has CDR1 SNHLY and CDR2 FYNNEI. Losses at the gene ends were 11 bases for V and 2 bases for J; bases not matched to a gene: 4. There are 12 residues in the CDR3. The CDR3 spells CAVWTGQETQYF. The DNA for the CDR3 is TGTGCCGTCTGGACAGGGCAAGAGACCCAGTACTTC.

CDR3 loop: CASSVGRSNQETQYF. CDR3 nucleotide sequence: TGTGCCAGCTCTGTCGGGCGGAGCAACCAAGAGACCCAGTACTTC. This sequence joins TRBV19 and TRBJ2-5, with D uncertain. The germline V gene encodes CDR1 LNHDA and CDR2 SQIVND (reference sequence). The CDR3 has 15 amino acids. V was cut by 9 bases and J by 0 bases, with 17 bases left in between. The variable domain in full, with the rest retrieved from reference TRBV19 and TRBJ2-5, is DGGITQSPKYLFRKEGQNVTLSCEQNLNHDAMYWYRQDPGQGLRLIYYSQIVNDFQKGDIAEGYSVSREKKESFPLTVTSAQKNPTAFYLCASSVGRSNQETQYFGPGTRLLVL.

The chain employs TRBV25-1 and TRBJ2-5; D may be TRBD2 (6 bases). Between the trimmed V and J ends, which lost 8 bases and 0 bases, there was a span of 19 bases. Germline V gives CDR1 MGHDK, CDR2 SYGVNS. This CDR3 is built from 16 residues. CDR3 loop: CASSRGGGTYQETQYF. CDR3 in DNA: TGTGCCAGCTCACGAGGAGGAGGGACGTACCAAGAGACCCAGTACTTC.

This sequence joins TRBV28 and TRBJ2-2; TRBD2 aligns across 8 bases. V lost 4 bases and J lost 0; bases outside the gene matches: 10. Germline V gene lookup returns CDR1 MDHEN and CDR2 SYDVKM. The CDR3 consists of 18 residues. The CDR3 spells CASSSVGASGSNTGELFF. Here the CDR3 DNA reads TGTGCCAGCAGTTCGGTCGGGGCTAGCGGGTCGAACACCGGGGAGCTGTTTTTT. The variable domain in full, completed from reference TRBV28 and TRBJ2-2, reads DVKVTQSSRYLVKRTGEKVFLECVQDMDHENMFWYRQDPGLGLRLIYFSYDVKMKEKGDIPEGYSVSREKKERFSLILESASTNQTSMYLCASSSVGASGSNTGELFFGEGSRLTVL.

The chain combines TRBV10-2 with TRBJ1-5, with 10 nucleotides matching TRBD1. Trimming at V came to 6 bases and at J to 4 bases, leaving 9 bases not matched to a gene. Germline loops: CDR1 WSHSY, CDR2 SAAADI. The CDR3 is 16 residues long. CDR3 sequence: CASSDRGLPGNQPQHF. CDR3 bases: TGCGCCAGCAGCGACAGGGGGCTTCCTGGGAATCAGCCCCAGCATTTT.

The CDR3 sequence: CASSGRQGDWGYTF. The CDR3 DNA reads as TGTGCCAGCAGTGGCAGACAGGGGGACTGGGGCTACACCTTC. This chain uses TRBV27 with TRBJ1-2; 9 bases are a match to TRBD1. Germline V gives CDR1 MNHEY, CDR2 SMNVEV (reference sequence). The junction had 9 bases not matched to a gene; V was cut back by 5 bases and J by 8 bases. This CDR3 has 14 amino acids.

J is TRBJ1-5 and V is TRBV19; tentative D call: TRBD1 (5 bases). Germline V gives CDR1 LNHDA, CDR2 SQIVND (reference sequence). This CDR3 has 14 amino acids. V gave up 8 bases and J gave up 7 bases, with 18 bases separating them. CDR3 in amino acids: CASSRGGENQPQHF. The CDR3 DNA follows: TGTGCCAGTTCCCGGGGGGGAGAGAACCAGCCCCAGCATTTT.